A selection of T cell receptor beta chains follows, all from one sample in a study of blood T cell repertoires in COVID-19. Only in-frame clones appear in the TCRdb table, and some are missing; sequencing was by immunoSEQ multiplex PCR. This sample yields about 210,000 clones, of which about 78% are seen a single time; roughly 7% belongs to the top ten. What was sequenced was peripheral blood. The receptor source for this set is a woman in her 70s with acute or convalescent COVID-19. Each CDR3 is given with its conserved first and last residue. A D gene is named only where the DNA matches it firmly. Clone sizes are given selectively: once, few, many, or a class where the clone is expanded.

>TRBJ2-5|TRBD2|TRBV9|.
TGTGCCAGCAGCGTAGGGGCTAGCGGGGTCCAAGAGACCCAGTACTTC
CASSVGASGVQETQYF
>TRBJ1-2|TRBD1|TRBV29-1|.
TGCAGCGTCGTGACAGGGTGGGACTATGGCTACACCTTC
CSVVTGWDYGYTF
>TRBJ2-1|.|TRBV10-3|.
TGTGCCTCCCGGGGTGGGGGCGACCCCTCCTACAATGAGCAGTTCTTC
CASRGGGDPSYNEQFF
>TRBJ1-3|.|TRBV3-1/TRBV3-2|.
TGTGCCAGCAGCCAAGGAGCCGGTCCCTCTGGAAACACCATATATTTT
CASSQGAGPSGNTIYF
>TRBJ2-1|TRBD1|TRBV7-2|.
TGTGCCAGCAGCTCCTTAATCCGGGACAGGGGCTACAATGAGCAGTTCTTC
CASSSLIRDRGYNEQFF
>TRBJ1-5|TRBD1|TRBV3-1/TRBV3-2|.
TGTGCCAGCAGCCAAACCGGGACAGGGGACTTTCAGCCCCAGCATTTT
CASSQTGTGDFQPQHF
>TRBJ2-3|.|TRBV19|.
TGTGCCAGTAAGTTATACTTTAGCACAGATACGCAGTATTTT
CASKLYFSTDTQYF
>TRBJ2-2|TRBD1|TRBV10-2|.
TGCGCCAGCAGGGACAGGGGGCTACCGAACACCGGGGAGCTGTTTTTT
CASRDRGLPNTGELFF
>TRBJ1-1|TRBD1|TRBV6-7|.
TGTGCCAGCAGTTTTACGGGACAGGGCGTCACTGAAGCTTTCTTT
CASSFTGQGVTEAFF
>TRBJ2-6|.|TRBV30|.
TGTGCCTGGAGTGAGAGAGGGGGGGCCAACGTCCTGACTTTC
CAWSERGGANVLTF
>TRBJ2-2|TRBD1|TRBV20-1|.
TGCAGTGCTGGTGACAGGGGCGCCGGGGAGCTGTTTTTT
CSAGDRGAGELFF
>TRBJ2-5|TRBD1|TRBV29-1|.
TGCAGCGTTAAATCCCCAGGGGGCGCAGAGACCCAGTACTTC
CSVKSPGGAETQYF
>TRBJ2-7|.|TRBV20-1|.
TGCAGTGCGGTAGCAACCGGAGAGCAGTACTTC
CSAVATGEQYF
>TRBJ2-2|.|TRBV29-1|.
TGCAGCGTGGCCCCGGGCAGGGGCTCCACCGGGGAGCTGTTTTTT
CSVAPGRGSTGELFF
>TRBJ1-3|.|TRBV5-1|.
TGCGCCAGCAGCTTGGCAGGTGGAAACACCATATATTTT
CASSLAGGNTIYF
>TRBJ1-3|TRBD1|TRBV19|.
TGTGCCAGTAGTTTCACCGGGACAGGGGGATACACCATATATTTT
CASSFTGTGGYTIYF
>TRBJ2-5|TRBD2|TRBV12-3/TRBV12-4|.
TGTGCCAGCGCTGGGGGGGACCGAGAGACCCAGTACTTC
CASAGGDRETQYF
>TRBJ2-7|.|TRBV10-3|.
TGTGCCATCAGTGATGACAGCCACTACGAGCAGTACTTC
CAISDDSHYEQYF
>TRBJ2-7|.|TRBV28|.
TGTGCCAGCAGTTTCTCCCTGGCGGGGCTTTCCTACGAGCAGTACTTC
CASSFSLAGLSYEQYF
>TRBJ1-1|.|TRBV30|.
TGTGCCTGGCGAAGGGGGACGAACACTGAAGCTTTCTTT
CAWRRGTNTEAFF
>TRBJ2-2|TRBD2|TRBV9|.
TGTGCCAGCAGCGTTAGCGGGGGGTCCACCGGGGAGCTGTTTTTT
CASSVSGGSTGELFF
>TRBJ1-2|.|TRBV5-6|few
TGTGCCAGCAAGGGTGGGGACACCTATGGCTACACCTTC
CASKGGDTYGYTF
>TRBJ2-5|.|TRBV6-5|.
TGTGCCAGCCGGGGTGGGGAGACCCAGTACTTC
CASRGGETQYF
>TRBJ2-1|.|TRBV9|.
TGTGCCAGCAGCGCCGACACCTACAATGAGCAGTTCTTC
CASSADTYNEQFF
>TRBJ2-5|TRBD2|TRBV7-3|few
TGTGCCAGCAGCTCGGGGACTAGCGGGGGGGCCCGGGAGACCCAGTACTTC
CASSSGTSGGARETQYF
>TRBJ2-3|.|TRBV4-3|.
TGCGCCAGCAGCCAAGATGCCAGCGGCACAGATACGCAGTATTTT
CASSQDASGTDTQYF
>TRBJ2-1|.|TRBV2|.
TGTGCCAGCAGCGCTGCGGCGGCGTACAATGAGCAGTTCTTC
CASSAAAAYNEQFF
>TRBJ2-5|TRBD1|TRBV7-2|.
TGTGCCAGCAGCTTAGCCCTTCTGACAGGGGAGACCCAGTACTTC
CASSLALLTGETQYF
>TRBJ1-4|.|TRBV3-1/TRBV3-2|.
TGTGCCAGCAGCCTCGGACCGCGGGGCGAAAAACTGTTTTTT
CASSLGPRGEKLFF
>TRBJ2-1|.|TRBV7-6|few
TGTGCCAGCAGCTTAGGGGGGGGCCCGTTCCCTGAGCAGTTCTTC
CASSLGGGPFPEQFF
>TRBJ2-1|.|TRBV3-1/TRBV3-2|once
TGTGCCAGCAGCCAGGGGGCCAAGCTAAACGAGCAGTTCTTC
CASSQGAKLNEQFF
>TRBJ2-3|.|TRBV10-1|.
TGCGCCAGCAGTGAGTCTTGGGGCGATACGCAGTATTTT
CASSESWGDTQYF
>TRBJ1-5|.|TRBV7-2|.
TGTGCCAGCAGCTTAATTGTAGATCAGCCCCAGCATTTT
CASSLIVDQPQHF
>TRBJ2-7|.|TRBV6-5|.
TGTGCCAGCAGCCCACTACAGGGATTGGGCATGGAGCAGTACTTC
CASSPLQGLGMEQYF
>TRBJ1-5|.|TRBV6-5|.
TGTGCCAGCAGTTACCCCCCACAGCCCCAGCATTTT
CASSYPPQPQHF
>TRBJ2-7|TRBD1|TRBV12-3/TRBV12-4|few
TGTGCCAGCAGTTTACAAGACAGGGTCGGGCAGTACTTC
CASSLQDRVGQYF
>TRBJ2-3|TRBD1|TRBV19|.
TGTGCCAGTAGTATTTTAGGACAGGGGTCCACAGATACGCAGTATTTT
CASSILGQGSTDTQYF